Sequencing of this T cell receptor (beta chain) was carried out in a study of cytomegalovirus exposure and HLA in healthy donors. Study-wide points: In a later analysis, HLA-associated TCR beta chains were more clonally expanded than equally common others.

From germline, CDR1 is GTSNPN and CDR2 SVGIG (reference sequence). V lost 0 bases and J lost 4, with 13 bases in between. The CDR3 covers 15 residues. The PCR contained 60 Vbeta and 13 Jbeta primers. The data were produced by immunoSEQ multiplex PCR, yet TCRdb's version contains in-frame clones alone and is incomplete. The table includes tens of thousands of clones, 82% detected once. Donors in the study were healthy people who gave bone marrow. Of note for this clone: Its antigen is unknown.

This TCR was recovered from a man in his fifties in good health and CMV-seronegative. Sequencing input: PBMCs. The chain couples TRBV30 to TRBJ1-5; possibly TRBD1 for D (5 bases). CDR3 region: CAWSVGGTGNQPQHF. The CDR3, as DNA: TGTGCCTGGAGTGTTGGAGGGACGGGAAATCAGCCCCAGCATTTT.